This entry lists 8 T cell receptor beta chains sequenced from one sample in a study of control samples from healthy donors and cancer patients. Sequencing used immunoSEQ multiplex PCR; TCRdb keeps in-frame clones, though not all of them. This sample's table reports 150,000 to 200,000 clones. Material for sequencing was blood. The receptors shown here come from a woman aged 30 to 39 in good health.

The rearrangement links TRBV7-9 to TRBJ2-1; 8 bases agree with TRBD1. Germline V gives CDR1 SEHNR, CDR2 FQNEAQ (reference sequence). V lost 5 bases and J lost 6; bases outside the gene matches: 9. The CDR3 is 15 residues long. For the CDR3, the DNA is TGTGCCAGCAGCCCGGAGGACAGGGTTTCCAATGAGCAGTTCTTC. Amino acid sequence: CASSPEDRVSNEQFF.

The rearrangement links TRBV10-1 to TRBJ2-5; D ambiguous. V was trimmed by 2 bases and J by 2 bases, leaving 6 bases between them. The germline gives CDR1 WNHNN, CDR2 SYGVQD (reference sequence). This CDR3 region has 13 residues. The CDR3 DNA reads TGCGCCAGCAGTGAGCCGGAACAAGAGACCCAGTACTTC. The encoded protein is CASSEPEQETQYF.

This chain links TRBV15 with TRBJ2-7; 7 bases fit TRBD2. The germline V gene has CDR1 LNHNV and CDR2 YYDKDF (reference sequence). Trimming cost V 0 bases and J 5 bases; bases outside gene matches: 4. The CDR3 contains 14 residues. CDR3 sequence (DNA): TGTGCCACCAGCAGAGAGGGAGGGCTCCACGAGCAGTACTTC. Translating gives CATSREGGLHEQYF.

V is TRBV7-2 and J is TRBJ1-5; 9 positions agree with TRBD1. Germline CDR1 and CDR2: SGHTA and FQGNSA. The junction had 8 bases not matched to a gene; V was cut back by 5 bases and J by 6 bases. The CDR3 totals 15 residues. The CDR3 DNA sequence: TGTGCCAGCAGCCTCCCCGGGACAGGGTTTCAGCCCCAGCATTTT. Protein sequence: CASSLPGTGFQPQHF.

The chain employs TRBV4-1 and TRBJ2-1, with D possibly being TRBD1 (6 bases). Trimming removed 5 bases from V and 6 bases from J, with 14 bases in between. In germline, CDR1 is MGHRA, CDR2 YSYEKL. The CDR3 length is 14 residues. This chain's CDR3 is CASSSLGDINEQFF. The CDR3 nucleotides read TGCGCCAGCAGCTCTCTAGGGGACATCAATGAGCAGTTCTTC.

This chain connects TRBV5-4 to TRBJ2-3; 7 bases match TRBD1. Germline V gene data show CDR1 as SGHNT and CDR2 as YYREEE (reference sequence). The CDR3 is 17 amino acids. The V segment lost 5 bases and the J segment 0 bases; nucleotides outside the gene matches: 12. The CDR3 region has the DNA TGTGCCAGCAGTTTCCCCGGGACAGCCCTGAGCACAGATACGCAGTATTTT. Protein: CASSFPGTALSTDTQYF.

The chain couples TRBV6-1 to TRBJ1-1, with D tentatively TRBD1 (5 bases). The V and J ends lost 3 bases and 5 bases respectively, with 10 bases between them. The CDR3 is 13 residues long. Germline CDR1 MNHNS, CDR2 SASEGT. The CDR3 sequence: CASSEGGKTEAFF. The CDR3, as DNA: TGTGCCAGCAGTGAGGGGGGGAAAACTGAAGCTTTCTTT.

The rearrangement uses TRBV6-5 and TRBJ2-7, with D perhaps matching TRBD1 or TRBD2 (5 bases each). The CDR3 consists of 13 residues. Germline CDR1 and CDR2: MNHEY and SVGAGI. Trimming shortened V by 0 bases and J by 5 bases, and 8 bases separated the two germline ends. CDR3 sequence (DNA): TGTGCCAGCAGTTACTCGGGGGACGACGAGCAGTACTTC. Translation: CASSYSGDDEQYF.